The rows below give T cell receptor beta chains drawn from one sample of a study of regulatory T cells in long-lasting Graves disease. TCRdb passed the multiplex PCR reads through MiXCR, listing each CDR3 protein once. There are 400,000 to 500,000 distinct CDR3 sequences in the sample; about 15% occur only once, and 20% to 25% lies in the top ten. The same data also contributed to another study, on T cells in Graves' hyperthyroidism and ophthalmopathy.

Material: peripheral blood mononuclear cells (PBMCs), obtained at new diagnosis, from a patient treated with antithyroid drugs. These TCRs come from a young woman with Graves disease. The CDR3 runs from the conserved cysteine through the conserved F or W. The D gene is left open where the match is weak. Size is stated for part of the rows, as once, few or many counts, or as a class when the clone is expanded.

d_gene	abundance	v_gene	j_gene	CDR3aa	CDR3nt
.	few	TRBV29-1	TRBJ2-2	CSAISGGLGAGELFF	TGCAGCGCGATCTCCGGCGGCCTGGGGGCCGGGGAGCTGTTTTTT
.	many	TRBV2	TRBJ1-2	CASSEPGRAANYGYTF	TGTGCCAGCAGTGAACCTGGCAGGGCCGCTAACTATGGCTACACCTTC
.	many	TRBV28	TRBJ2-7	CASSRGGAGNEQYF	TGTGCCAGCAGTCGAGGGGGAGCGGGAAACGAGCAGTACTTC
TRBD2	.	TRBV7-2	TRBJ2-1	CASSPSVSGRVGASYEQFF	TGTGCCAGCAGCCCCTCGGTTAGCGGGAGAGTAGGGGCCTCCTACGAGCAGTTCTTC
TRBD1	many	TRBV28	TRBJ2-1	CASSWGRGWSNEQFF	TGTGCCAGCAGTTGGGGCAGGGGGTGGTCCAATGAGCAGTTCTTC
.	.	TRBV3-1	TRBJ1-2	CASTNQGTNYGYTF	TGTGCCAGCACAAATCAGGGGACGAACTATGGCTACACCTTC
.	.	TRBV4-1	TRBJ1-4	CASSLREGKLFF	TGCGCCAGCAGCCTGAGGGAGGGCAAACTGTTTTTT
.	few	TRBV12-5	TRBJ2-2	CASGLVLGSGELFF	TGTGCTAGTGGTTTGGTGTTGGGTAGCGGGGAGCTGTTTTTT
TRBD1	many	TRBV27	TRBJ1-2	CASSTGQGFYGYTF	TGTGCCAGCAGCACGGGACAGGGATTTTATGGCTACACCTTC
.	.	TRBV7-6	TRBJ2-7	CASSLGGARGSYEQYF	TGTGCCAGCAGCTTAGGCGGGGCCAGGGGCTCCTACGAGCAGTACTTC
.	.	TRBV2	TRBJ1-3	CASSVQAGGGNTIYF	TGTGCCAGCAGTGTTCAAGCTGGAGGTGGAAACACCATATATTTT
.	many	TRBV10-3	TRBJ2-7	CAIRKEDAAYEQYF	TGTGCCATCAGAAAGGAGGATGCCGCTTACGAGCAGTACTTC
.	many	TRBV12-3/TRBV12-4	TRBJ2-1	CASRQTRSGYYNEQFF	TGTGCCAGCAGACAAACCCGGAGTGGCTACTACAATGAGCAGTTCTTC
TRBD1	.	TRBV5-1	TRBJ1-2	CASSPTGTGGEKGYGYTF	TGCGCCAGCAGCCCAACTGGGACAGGGGGCGAAAAAGGGTATGGCTACACCTTC
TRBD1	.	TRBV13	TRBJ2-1	CASSPGTGASFEQFF	TGTGCCAGCAGCCCCGGGACAGGGGCATCTTTTGAGCAGTTCTTC
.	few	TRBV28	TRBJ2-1	CASYGIRNEQFF	TGTGCCAGCTACGGGATTCGCAATGAGCAGTTCTTC
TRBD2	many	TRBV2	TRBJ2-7	CASSVAGTSDYEQYF	TGTGCCAGCAGCGTCGCCGGGACTAGCGACTACGAGCAGTACTTC
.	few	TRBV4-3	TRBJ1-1	CASSQDLGKRMNTEAFF	TGCGCCAGCAGCCAAGATCTGGGAAAGAGAATGAACACTGAAGCTTTCTTT
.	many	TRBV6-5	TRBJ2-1	CASSYSPRTLYNEQFF	TGTGCCAGCAGTTACTCGCCTAGGACTTTGTACAATGAGCAGTTCTTC
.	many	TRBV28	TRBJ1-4	CASSFSTNEKLFF	TGTGCCAGCAGTTTTTCCACGAATGAAAAACTGTTTTTT
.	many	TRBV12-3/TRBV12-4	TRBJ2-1	CASRATGVSYNEQFF	TGTGCCAGCAGGGCGACTGGAGTTTCCTACAATGAGCAGTTCTTC
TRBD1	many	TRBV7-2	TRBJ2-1	CASSLEGQLGEQFF	TGTGCCAGCAGCTTAGAGGGACAGCTGGGTGAGCAGTTCTTC
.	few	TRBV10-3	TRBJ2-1	CAISENAGTTYNEQFF	TGTGCCATCAGTGAGAATGCAGGGACAACCTACAATGAGCAGTTCTTC
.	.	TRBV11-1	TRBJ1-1	CASSTGEGTEAFF	TGTGCCAGCTCAACAGGAGAGGGCACTGAAGCTTTCTTT
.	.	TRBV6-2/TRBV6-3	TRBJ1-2	CASSDFPGLYGYSF	TGTGCCAGCAGTGACTTCCCAGGCTTGTATGGCTACAGCTTC
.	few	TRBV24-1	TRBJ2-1	CATSDLGNEQFF	TGTGCCACCAGTGATCTGGGCAATGAGCAGTTCTTC
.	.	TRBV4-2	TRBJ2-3	CASSQELRHSTDTQYF	TGTGCCAGCAGCCAAGAGCTGCGGCATAGCACAGATACGCAGTATTTT
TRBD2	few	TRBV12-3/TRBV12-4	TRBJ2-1	CASSSAIAPGGAEQFF	TGTGCCAGCAGCTCAGCGATAGCCCCGGGGGGGGCTGAGCAGTTCTTC
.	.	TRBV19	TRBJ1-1	CASSISAEAFF	TGTGCCAGTAGTATCTCGGCTGAAGCTTTCTTT
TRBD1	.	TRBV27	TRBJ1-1	CASSLSHRGMDTEAFF	TGTGCCAGCAGTTTATCCCACAGGGGAATGGACACTGAAGCTTTCTTT
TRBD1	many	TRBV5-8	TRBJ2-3	CASSSGDREGDTQYF	TGTGCCAGCAGCTCTGGGGACAGGGAAGGAGATACGCAGTATTTT
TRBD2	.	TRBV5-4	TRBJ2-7	CASSLPGLPTYEQYF	TGTGCCAGCAGCCTACCGGGACTACCTACCTACGAGCAGTACTTC